This T cell receptor beta chain derives from a study of shared clonotypes between healthy human individuals. Looking at the study overall: Per donor, CD8 memory used one plate, CD8 naive used two, CD4 memory used three and CD4 naive used three. Study results and limitations: Although depth was large, rarefaction showed that sequencing of the sorted subsets was incomplete.

Deletions cut 0 bases from V and 0 bases from J, with 11 bases between. The CDR3 runs 16 residues. Germline CDR1 reads SGHNT; CDR2 reads YYREEE (reference sequence). The assay was immunoSEQ multiplex PCR, and TCRdb's table has in-frame clones only and misses some. The table shows over 1.4 million clones, with roughly 95% occurring only once. The healthy adult donors were HIV-negative and reported no recent acute infections or vaccinations. All donors were Caucasian adults living in Nashville, Tennessee. With respect to this clone: Antigen: not known.

Sequences were obtained from naive CD4+ T cells sorted from blood. Stated subset: CD45RA+ positively selected. This chain links TRBV5-4 with TRBJ2-3; a weak D match, TRBD2 (6 bases). The TCR originated in a man aged 25-45 years in good health. This CDR3 reads CASSLVLASSTDTQYF. DNA for the CDR3: TGTGCCAGCAGCTTGGTTCTAGCGTCTAGCACAGATACGCAGTATTTT.